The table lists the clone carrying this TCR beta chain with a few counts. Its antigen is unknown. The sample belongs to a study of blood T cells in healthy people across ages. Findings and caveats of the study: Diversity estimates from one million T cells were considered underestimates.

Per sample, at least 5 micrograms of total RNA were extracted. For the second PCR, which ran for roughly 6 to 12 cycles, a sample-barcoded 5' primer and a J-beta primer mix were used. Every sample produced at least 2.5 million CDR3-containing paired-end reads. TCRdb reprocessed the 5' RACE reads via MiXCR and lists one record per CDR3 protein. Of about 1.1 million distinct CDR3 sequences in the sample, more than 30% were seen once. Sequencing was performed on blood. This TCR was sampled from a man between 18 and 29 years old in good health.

The chain's CDR3 is CASSSTRRPDTQYF. The CDR3 DNA sequence: TGTGCCAGCAGCTCGACTAGGAGGCCAGATACGCAGTATTTT. The chain uses TRBV7-2 and TRBJ2-3, with a tentative D call TRBD2 (6 bases). The V gene lost 4 bases and the J gene lost 4 bases, with 12 bases spanning the gap. There are 14 residues in the CDR3. Germline V gives CDR1 SGHTA, CDR2 FQGNSA.